Following are 14 T cell receptor beta chains from one sample sequenced in a study of T cells in Graves' hyperthyroidism and ophthalmopathy. Amplification targeted TCR beta CDR3 regions from RNA transcripts. Initially, a first-round RT-PCR of the TCR CDR3 employed the HTBI primer set. MiXCR was run by TCRdb on the multiplex PCR reads, yielding one entry per CDR3 protein. The sample has a few hundred thousand distinct CDR3 sequences, more than 11% seen once. The sample comprised blood. The origin of the receptors is a woman between 25 and 40 years old with Graves' hyperthyroidism that later progressed to Graves' ophthalmopathy.

Many counts were recorded for this clonotype. The J gene is TRBJ2-1, the V gene TRBV6-1; possibly TRBD2 for D (6 bases). The CDR3 covers 16 residues. The V end lost 5 bases, the J end lost 4 bases, and 18 bases lay between the germline ends. Germline-derived CDR1 and CDR2 are MNHNS and SASEGT. The CDR3 loop is CASSRGSGGVYNEQFF. In nucleotides, the CDR3 is TGTGCCAGCAGTCGCGGGTCGGGCGGGGTTTACAATGAGCAGTTCTTC.

This clonotype was seen repeatedly, ten times or more. The chain combines TRBV30 with TRBJ2-5, with D perhaps matching TRBD1 (7 bases). Trimming cost V 4 bases and J 4 bases, with 10 bases left between them. The length of the CDR3 is 12 residues. CDR1 GTSNPN and CDR2 SVGIG come from the germline V gene (reference sequence). The CDR3 region has the DNA TGTGCCTGGAACCAGGGGGGAGAGACCCAGTACTTC. Protein product: CAWNQGGETQYF.

This clonotype was observed many times. The rearrangement links TRBV11-3 to TRBJ1-6; D might be TRBD1 (5 bases). Per the germline V gene, CDR1 is SGHNT and CDR2 is YENEEA. The CDR3 runs 15 residues. V gave up 5 bases and J gave up 8 bases, with 16 bases separating them. CDR3 nucleotide sequence: TGTGCCAGCAGCCCGAGAGGGGACGGATATTCACCCCTCCACTTT. As protein: CASSPRGDGYSPLHF.

There are many counts of this clonotype. The CDR3 reads CATSDKTEETQYF. CDR3 nucleotides: TGTGCCACCAGTGATAAGACAGAAGAGACCCAGTACTTC. This chain links TRBV24-1 with TRBJ2-5; tentative D call: TRBD1 (5 bases). Germline CDR1 reads KGHDR; CDR2 reads SFDVKD. V lost 3 bases and J 3 bases, leaving 7 bases between the germline ends. This CDR3 is 13 amino acids long.

This clonotype was counted many times. This chain connects TRBV7-9 to TRBJ1-2; D might be TRBD1 (5 bases). Germline assignment: CDR1 SEHNR and CDR2 FQNEAQ (reference sequence). This CDR3 has 15 residues. Trimming took 6 bases from V and 0 from J, leaving 14 bases between them. The CDR3 here is CASSGRGIANYGYTF. CDR3 bases: TGTGCCAGCAGTGGCCGGGGGATAGCTAACTATGGCTACACCTTC.

The chain recombines TRBV10-3 with TRBJ1-5; D is unresolved. V was trimmed by 3 bases and J by 9 bases, leaving 12 bases between them. Germline loops: CDR1 ENHRY, CDR2 SYGVKD. This CDR3 region has 13 residues. Here the CDR3 reads CAISDLPERPQHF. The CDR3, as DNA: TGTGCCATCAGTGACCTCCCGGAGCGGCCCCAGCATTTT.

This clonotype was seen just once. The DNA for the CDR3 is TGTGCCACCAGCACCCGGACTAGCGGGATTCGTTCTGATACGCAGTATTTT. Translating it yields CATSTRTSGIRSDTQYF. J is TRBJ2-3 and V is TRBV15, with 12 positions matching TRBD2. The junction had 11 bases not matched to a gene; V was cut back by 4 bases and J by 6 bases. There are 17 residues in the CDR3. Germline lookup yields CDR1 LNHNV and CDR2 YYDKDF (reference sequence).

The V call is TRBV6-2 or TRBV6-3, the J call TRBJ2-1; 8 positions agree with TRBD2. Germline V gives CDR1 MNHEY, CDR2 SVGEGT. J lost 8 bases, V lost 2 bases, and 26 bases had no gene match. The CDR3 has 21 amino acids. In DNA form, the CDR3 reads TGTGCCAGCAGTTACGGTCTAGCGGGTCCCCGGGTATACGGGGGATACGATGAGCAGTTCTTC. Encoded protein: CASSYGLAGPRVYGGYDEQFF.

This clonotype was seen more than once but under ten times. The J gene is TRBJ2-7, the V gene TRBV20-1; 11 positions agree with TRBD1. The CDR3 length is 16 residues. V dropped 0 bases and J dropped 6; count of bases not matched to a gene: 10. CDR1 and CDR2 (germline): DFQATT, SNEGSKA (reference sequence). DNA for the CDR3: TGCAGTGCTAGAGATCTTCCGGGACAGGGGGATAGCGAGCAGTACTTC. Protein product: CSARDLPGQGDSEQYF.

This clonotype was found a few times. The chain has TRBV10-1 and TRBJ2-7, with D maybe TRBD2 (6 bases). Germline V CDR1 and CDR2: WNHNN, SYGVQD (reference sequence). V was clipped by 5 bases and J by 1 base, with 15 bases between them. The CDR3 sequence is 15 residues long. The CDR3 coding sequence is TGCGCCAGCAGTCCGAGGCCCCGGGGGTCCTACGAGCAGTACTTC. Its protein product is CASSPRPRGSYEQYF.

This clonotype was counted a few times. This rearrangement joins TRBV10-1 to TRBJ1-6; weak D call: TRBD1 (5 bases). Germline CDR1 WNHNN, CDR2 SYGVQD (reference sequence). The CDR3 runs to 15 residues. V shed 2 bases and J shed 7 bases, with 12 bases lying between them. The CDR3 loop reads CASSETRDGNSPLHF. In DNA, the CDR3 is TGCGCCAGCAGTGAGACCCGGGACGGAAATTCACCCCTCCACTTT.

Regarding this clonotype: At one end, the junction sequence differs from germline, possibly due to a read error. The chain employs TRBV13 and TRBJ2-2; D perhaps matches TRBD2 (6 bases). The length of the CDR3 is 14 residues. Germline V gives CDR1 PRHDT, CDR2 FYEKMQ (reference sequence). The CDR3 sequence is CASSPKARDWELLF. The CDR3 DNA is TGTGCCAGCAGCCCCAAGGCCCGGGACTGGGAGCTGTTGTTT.

This clonotype has more than one count but fewer than ten. This rearrangement joins TRBV7-9 to TRBJ2-5, with a tentative D call TRBD2 (5 bases). V was pared by 1 base and J by 6 bases, with 9 bases between. Germline V lookup: CDR1 SEHNR, CDR2 FQNEAQ (reference sequence). The CDR3 runs to 13 residues. CDR3 sequence (DNA): TGTGCCAGCAGCTTAGTGTCTAGCCAGACCCAGTACTTC. Protein sequence: CASSLVSSQTQYF.

There are many counts of this clonotype. V is TRBV6-2 or TRBV6-3 and J is TRBJ1-3; unclear D gene. The ends were cut back, 2 bases at V and 5 bases at J, with 10 bases in the middle. Germline V lookup: CDR1 MNHEY, CDR2 SVGEGT. The CDR3 has 14 residues. The CDR3 nucleotides are TGTGCCAGCAGTTACGCGAGGAATCGAAACACCATATATTTT. Protein sequence: CASSYARNRNTIYF.